This T cell receptor beta chain was recorded in a study of blood T cell repertoires in COVID-19. This table comes from immunoSEQ multiplex PCR, and its TCRdb copy is limited to in-frame clones, with some not included. The sample carries about 220,000 clones, 83% recorded once. The CDR3 consists of 12 residues. Germline lookup yields CDR1 MNHEY and CDR2 SVGAGI. V was cut by 6 bases and J by 3 bases, with 8 bases left in between. The specimen sequenced was PBMCs or T cells enriched from blood (not recorded which). The rearrangement uses TRBV6-5 and TRBJ1-2; possibly TRBD1 for D (5 bases). This TCR was sampled from a woman aged 40 to 49 who had been exposed to COVID-19. DNA for the CDR3: TGTGCCAGCAGCGACAGTTACTATGGCTACACCTTC. It codes for CASSDSYYGYTF.